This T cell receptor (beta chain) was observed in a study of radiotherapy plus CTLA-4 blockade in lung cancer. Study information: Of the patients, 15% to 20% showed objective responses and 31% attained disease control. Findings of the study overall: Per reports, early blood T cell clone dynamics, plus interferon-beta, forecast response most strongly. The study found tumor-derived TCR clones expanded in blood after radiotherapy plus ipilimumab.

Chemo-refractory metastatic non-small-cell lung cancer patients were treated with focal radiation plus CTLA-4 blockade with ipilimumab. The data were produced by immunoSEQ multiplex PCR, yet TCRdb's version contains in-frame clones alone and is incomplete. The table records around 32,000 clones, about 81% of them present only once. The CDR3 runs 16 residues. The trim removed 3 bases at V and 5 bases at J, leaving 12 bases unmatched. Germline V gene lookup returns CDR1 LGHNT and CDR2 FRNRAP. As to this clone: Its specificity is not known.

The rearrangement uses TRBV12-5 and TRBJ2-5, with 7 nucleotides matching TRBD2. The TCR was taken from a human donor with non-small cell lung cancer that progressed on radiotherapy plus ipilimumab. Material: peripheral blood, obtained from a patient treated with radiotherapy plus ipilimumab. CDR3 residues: CASGFGLSGRAETQYF. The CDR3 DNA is TGTGCTAGTGGTTTTGGTCTTAGCGGGCGGGCGGAGACCCAGTACTTC.